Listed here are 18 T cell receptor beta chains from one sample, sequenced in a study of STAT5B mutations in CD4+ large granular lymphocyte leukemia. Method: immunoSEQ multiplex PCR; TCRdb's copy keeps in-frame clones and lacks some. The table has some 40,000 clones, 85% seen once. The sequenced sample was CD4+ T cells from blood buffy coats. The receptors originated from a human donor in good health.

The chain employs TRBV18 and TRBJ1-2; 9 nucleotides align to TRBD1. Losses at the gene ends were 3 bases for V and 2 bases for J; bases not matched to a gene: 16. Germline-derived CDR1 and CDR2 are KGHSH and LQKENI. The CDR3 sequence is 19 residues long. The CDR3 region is CASSPYRDRGRTPNYGYTF. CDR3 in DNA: TGTGCCAGCTCACCCTACCGAGACAGGGGGAGAACCCCGAACTATGGCTACACCTTC.

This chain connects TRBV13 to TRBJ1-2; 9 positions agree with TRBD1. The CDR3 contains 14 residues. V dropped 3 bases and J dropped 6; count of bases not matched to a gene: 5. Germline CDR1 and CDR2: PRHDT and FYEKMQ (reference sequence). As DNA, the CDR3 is TGTGCCAGCAGCTTGAACACAGGGGGCGATGGCTACACCTTC. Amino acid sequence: CASSLNTGGDGYTF. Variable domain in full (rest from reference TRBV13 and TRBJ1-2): AAGVIQSPRHLIKEKRETATLKCYPIPRHDTVYWYQQGPGQDPQFLISFYEKMQSDKGSIPDRFSAQQFSDYHSELNMSSLELGDSALYFCASSLNTGGDGYTFGSGTRLTVV.

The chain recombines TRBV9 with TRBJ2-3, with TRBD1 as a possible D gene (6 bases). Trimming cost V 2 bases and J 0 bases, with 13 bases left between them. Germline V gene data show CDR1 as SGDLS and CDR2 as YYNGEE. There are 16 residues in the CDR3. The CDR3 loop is CASSVRGGVSTDTQYF. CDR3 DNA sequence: TGTGCCAGCAGCGTCCGAGGGGGAGTTAGCACAGATACGCAGTATTTT.

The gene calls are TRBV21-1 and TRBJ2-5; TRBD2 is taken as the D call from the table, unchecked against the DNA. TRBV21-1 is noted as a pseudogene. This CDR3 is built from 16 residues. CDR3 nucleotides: TGTGCCAGCAGCAAATCCAGGGGACTAGCGTGGGAGACCCAGTACTTC. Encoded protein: CASSKSRGLAWETQYF.

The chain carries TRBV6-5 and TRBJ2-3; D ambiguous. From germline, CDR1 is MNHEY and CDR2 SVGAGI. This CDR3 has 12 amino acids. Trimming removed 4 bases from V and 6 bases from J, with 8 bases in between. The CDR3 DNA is TGTGCCAGCAGTTCTGTGGAGGATACGCAGTATTTT. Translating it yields CASSSVEDTQYF.

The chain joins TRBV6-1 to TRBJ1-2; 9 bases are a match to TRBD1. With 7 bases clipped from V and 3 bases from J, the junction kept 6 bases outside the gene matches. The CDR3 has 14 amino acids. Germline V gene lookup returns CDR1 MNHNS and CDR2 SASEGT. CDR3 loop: CASKRRQGDYGYTF. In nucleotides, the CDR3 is TGTGCCAGCAAACGGCGACAGGGGGACTATGGCTACACCTTC.

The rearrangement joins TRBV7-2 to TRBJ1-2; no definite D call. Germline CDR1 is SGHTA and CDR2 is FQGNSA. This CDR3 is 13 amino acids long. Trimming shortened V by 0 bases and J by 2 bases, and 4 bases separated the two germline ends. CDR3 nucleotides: TGTGCCAGCAGCTTAGCCCAGAACTATGGCTACACCTTC. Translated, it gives CASSLAQNYGYTF.

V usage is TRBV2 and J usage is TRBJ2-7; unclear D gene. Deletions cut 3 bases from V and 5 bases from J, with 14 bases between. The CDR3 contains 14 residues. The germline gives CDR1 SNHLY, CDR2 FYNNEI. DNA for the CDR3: TGTGCCAGCAGTGACTCCCCTCCTAAAGACGAGCAGTACTTC. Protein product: CASSDSPPKDEQYF. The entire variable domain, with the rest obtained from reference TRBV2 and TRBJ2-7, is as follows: EPEVTQTPSHQVTQMGQEVILRCVPISNHLYFYWYRQILGQKVEFLVSFYNNEISEKSEIFDDQFSVERPDGSNFTLKIRSTKLEDSAMYFCASSDSPPKDEQYFGPGTRLTVT.

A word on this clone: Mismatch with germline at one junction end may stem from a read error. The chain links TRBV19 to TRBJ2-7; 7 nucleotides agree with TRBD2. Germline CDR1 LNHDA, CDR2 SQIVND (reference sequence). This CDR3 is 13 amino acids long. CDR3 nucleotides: TGTGCCAGTAGTCCTACCCGGGACTACCAGCAGTACTTC. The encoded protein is CASSPTRDYQQYF.

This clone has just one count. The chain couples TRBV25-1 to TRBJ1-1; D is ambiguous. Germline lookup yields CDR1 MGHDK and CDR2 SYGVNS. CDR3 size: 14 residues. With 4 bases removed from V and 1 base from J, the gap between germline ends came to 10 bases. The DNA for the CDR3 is TGTGCCAGCAGTGGGACTGGGCGGAACACTGAAGCTTTCTTT. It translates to CASSGTGRNTEAFF.

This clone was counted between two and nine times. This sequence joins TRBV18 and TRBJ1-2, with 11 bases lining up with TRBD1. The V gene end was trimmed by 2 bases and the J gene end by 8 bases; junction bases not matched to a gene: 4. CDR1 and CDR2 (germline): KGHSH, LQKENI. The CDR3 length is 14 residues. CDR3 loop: CASSPGQGAWGYTF. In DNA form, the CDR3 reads TGTGCCAGCTCACCAGGACAGGGGGCTTGGGGCTACACCTTC.

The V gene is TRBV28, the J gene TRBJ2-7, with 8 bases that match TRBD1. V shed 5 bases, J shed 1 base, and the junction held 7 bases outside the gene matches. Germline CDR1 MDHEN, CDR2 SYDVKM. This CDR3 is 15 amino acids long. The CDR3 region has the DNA TGTGCCAGCAGTGGCGGGACAGGCGAATCCTACGAGCAGTACTTC. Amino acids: CASSGGTGESYEQYF.

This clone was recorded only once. CDR3 bases: TGTGCCACCAGCAGAGATCGGGGGGGAGGGAGTGAAAAACTGTTTTTT. Residues: CATSRDRGGGSEKLFF. V is TRBV15 and J is TRBJ1-4, with TRBD1 as a possible D gene (5 bases). Germline CDR1 reads LNHNV; CDR2 reads YYDKDF (reference sequence). Trimming left V 0 bases short and J 7 bases short, with 15 bases between. The CDR3 covers 16 residues.

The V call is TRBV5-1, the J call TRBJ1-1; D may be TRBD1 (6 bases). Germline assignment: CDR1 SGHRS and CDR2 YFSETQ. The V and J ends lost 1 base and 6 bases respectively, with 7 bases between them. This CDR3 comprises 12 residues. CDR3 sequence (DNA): TGCGCCAGCAGCTTGAGGGGGGCTGAAGCTTTCTTT. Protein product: CASSLRGAEAFF.

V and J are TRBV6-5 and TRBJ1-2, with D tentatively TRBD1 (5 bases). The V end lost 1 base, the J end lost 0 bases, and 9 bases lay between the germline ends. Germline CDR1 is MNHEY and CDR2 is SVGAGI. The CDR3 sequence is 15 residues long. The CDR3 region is CASSYLGATNYGYTF. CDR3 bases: TGTGCCAGCAGTTACTTAGGGGCGACTAACTATGGCTACACCTTC.

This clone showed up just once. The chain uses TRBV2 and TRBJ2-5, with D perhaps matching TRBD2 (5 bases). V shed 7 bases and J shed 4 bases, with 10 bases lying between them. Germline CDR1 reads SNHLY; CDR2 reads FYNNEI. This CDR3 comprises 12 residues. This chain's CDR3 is CASMRARETQYF. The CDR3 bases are TGTGCCAGCATGAGGGCTAGAGAGACCCAGTACTTC.

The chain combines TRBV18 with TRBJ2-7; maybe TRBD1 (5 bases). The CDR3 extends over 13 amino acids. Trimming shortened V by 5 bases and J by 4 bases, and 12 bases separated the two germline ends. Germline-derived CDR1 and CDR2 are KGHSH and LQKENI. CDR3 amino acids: CASSKQELYEQYF. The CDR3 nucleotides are TGTGCCAGCTCAAAACAGGAGCTGTACGAGCAGTACTTC.

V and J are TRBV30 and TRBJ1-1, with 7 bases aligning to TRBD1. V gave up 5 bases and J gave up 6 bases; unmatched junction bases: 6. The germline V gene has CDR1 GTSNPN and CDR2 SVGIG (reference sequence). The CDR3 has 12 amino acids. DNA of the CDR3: TGTGCCTGGGACAGGGATAGCGCTGAAGCTTTCTTT. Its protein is CAWDRDSAEAFF. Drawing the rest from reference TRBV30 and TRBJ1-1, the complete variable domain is SQTIHQWPATLVQPVGSPLSLECTVEGTSNPNLYWYRQAAGRGLQLLFYSVGIGQISSEVPQNLSASRPQDRQFILSSKKLLLSDSGFYLCAWDRDSAEAFFGQGTRLTVV.